The 27 T cell receptor beta chains reported below all come from one sample, sequenced in a study of T cell repertoires in cytomegalovirus infection. These receptors' antigens are unknown. TCRdb processed the reads anew with MiXCR; each CDR3 protein has one entry. The table records around 95,000 distinct CDR3 sequences, 25% to 30% of them present only once. Sequencing was performed on CD8+ T cells from cultured PBMCs, taken from culture after CMV antigen stimulation. The source is a human donor in good health (CMV status not recorded). Some clones in this sample may be carry-over from other donors' samples.

The chain employs TRBV28 and TRBJ2-5; 9 nucleotides agree with TRBD1. Germline trimming cut 5 bases from V and 5 bases from J; bases unmatched to any gene: 6. The CDR3 is 14 amino acids. The germline gives CDR1 MDHEN, CDR2 SYDVKM. CDR3 sequence: CASSPDRGFETQYF. CDR3 in DNA: TGTGCCAGCAGTCCGGACAGGGGTTTCGAGACCCAGTACTTC.

The chain has TRBV4-2 and TRBJ2-3; tentative D call: TRBD2 (5 bases). The CDR3 has 16 residues. The V end lost 3 bases, the J end lost 1 base, and 14 bases lay between the germline ends. Germline CDR1 reads LGHNA; CDR2 reads YNFKEQ. DNA of the CDR3: TGTGCCAGCAGCCAGGAGGCCCTGGATGGCACAGATACGCAGTATTTT. Protein sequence: CASSQEALDGTDTQYF.

Here the CDR3 reads CASSMRDRGIDEQYF. CDR3 in DNA: TGTGCCAGTAGTATGCGTGACAGGGGCATAGACGAGCAGTACTTC. The V gene is TRBV19, the J gene TRBJ2-7, with TRBD1 matching over 8 bases. The germline V gene encodes CDR1 LNHDA and CDR2 SQIVND (reference sequence). CDR3 size: 15 residues. The J segment lost 5 bases and the V segment lost 3 bases, leaving 9 bases of the junction unmatched.

The gene calls are TRBV18 and TRBJ1-1, with D possibly being TRBD1 (5 bases). With 1 base removed from V and 0 bases from J, the gap between germline ends came to 12 bases. The CDR3 has 16 amino acids. Germline V gene lookup returns CDR1 KGHSH and CDR2 LQKENI. This CDR3 reads CASSPRDRRMNTEAFF. The CDR3 DNA sequence: TGTGCCAGCTCACCACGGGACCGACGAATGAACACTGAAGCTTTCTTT.

The chain carries TRBV2 and TRBJ2-1, with D perhaps TRBD2 (5 bases). Trimming shortened V by 2 bases and J by 14 bases, and 25 bases separated the two germline ends. CDR3 length: 16 residues. CDR1 is SNHLY, CDR2 FYNNEI, per germline. The DNA for the CDR3 is TGTGCCAGCAGTGAAAGTCATTGGCAGTTAACAATGAGGGAGTTCTTC. This gives the protein CASSESHWQLTMREFF.

This clonotype was seen repeatedly, ten times or more. This chain links TRBV7-3 with TRBJ2-1, with 7 bases fitting TRBD2. The J segment lost 6 bases and the V segment lost 1 base, leaving 6 bases of the junction unmatched. The CDR3 consists of 15 residues. Germline-derived CDR1 and CDR2 are SGHTA and FQGTGA. The CDR3 DNA sequence: TGTGCCAGCAGCTTAAGAGCGGGGAAAATCAATGAGCAGTTCTTC. This encodes CASSLRAGKINEQFF.

This clonotype has more than one count but fewer than ten. The chain recombines TRBV28 with TRBJ1-6; no reliable D call. Germline V gene sequence: CDR1 MDHEN, CDR2 SYDVKM. V lost 3 bases and J 2 bases, leaving 14 bases between the germline ends. CDR3 length equals 17 residues. In nucleotides, the CDR3 is TGTGCCAGCAGTTTGGGATCCCCTCACGCCTATAATTCACCCCTCCACTTT. Translating gives CASSLGSPHAYNSPLHF.

V is TRBV28 and J is TRBJ2-1; D unresolved. V lost 3 bases and J lost 0, with 12 bases in between. CDR1 MDHEN and CDR2 SYDVKM come from the germline V gene. The CDR3 has 16 residues. This CDR3 is CASSFKHINSYNEQFF. CDR3 DNA sequence: TGTGCCAGCAGTTTTAAGCACATCAACTCCTACAATGAGCAGTTCTTC. The variable domain in full, completed from reference TRBV28 and TRBJ2-1, reads DVKVTQSSRYLVKRTGEKVFLECVQDMDHENMFWYRQDPGLGLRLIYFSYDVKMKEKGDIPEGYSVSREKKERFSLILESASTNQTSMYLCASSFKHINSYNEQFFGPGTRLTVL.

CDR3 coding DNA: TGTGCCAGCAGTTTTCCGGGGGCCCCCCTCCACTTT. It codes for CASSFPGAPLHF. The genes are TRBV12-3 or TRBV12-4 and TRBJ1-6, with TRBD1 as a possible D gene (6 bases). The CDR3 spans 12 residues. The V end was cut by 3 bases, the J end by 13 bases, with 10 bases between.

This chain connects TRBV25-1 to TRBJ2-7; TRBD1 agrees at 10 bases. V shed 3 bases, J shed 4 bases, and the junction held 6 bases outside the gene matches. The CDR3 has 15 residues. CDR1 is MGHDK and CDR2 is SYGVNS in the germline V gene. The CDR3 sequence: CASSDAGQGVYEQYF. The CDR3 nucleotides are TGTGCCAGCAGTGATGCCGGACAGGGGGTATACGAGCAGTACTTC.

This clonotype showed up many times. V is TRBV7-9 and J is TRBJ2-4; possible D gene TRBD1, 6 bases. The V and J ends lost 5 bases and 0 bases respectively, with 14 bases between them. This CDR3 has 16 amino acids. Germline V gives CDR1 SEHNR, CDR2 FQNEAQ (reference sequence). The DNA for the CDR3 is TGTGCCAGCAGCCCCCGTGAGGGGGTAGCCAAAAACATTCAGTACTTC. It is translated as CASSPREGVAKNIQYF.

The chain carries TRBV2 and TRBJ2-7; tentative D call: TRBD2 (7 bases). Germline loops: CDR1 SNHLY, CDR2 FYNNEI. The CDR3 contains 16 residues. The V end lost 4 bases, the J end lost 3 bases, and 19 bases lay between the germline ends. The CDR3 DNA follows: TGTGCCAGCAGTGCTATGGGGGGAGGGGGAGTCTACGAGCAGTACTTC. It specifies CASSAMGGGGVYEQYF. Filled out from reference TRBV2 and TRBJ2-7, the complete variable domain reads EPEVTQTPSHQVTQMGQEVILRCVPISNHLYFYWYRQILGQKVEFLVSFYNNEISEKSEIFDDQFSVERPDGSNFTLKIRSTKLEDSAMYFCASSAMGGGGVYEQYFGPGTRLTVT.

This clonotype was detected a few times. The rearrangement joins TRBV7-9 to TRBJ2-3, with no clear D. This CDR3 contains 14 residues. The V gene's germline CDR1 is SEHNR and CDR2 FQNEAQ (reference sequence). The V end lost 0 bases, the J end lost 2 bases, and 6 bases lay between the germline ends. As DNA, the CDR3 is TGTGCCAGCAGCTTAGCCCATTTCACAGATACGCAGTATTTT. It translates to CASSLAHFTDTQYF.

V is TRBV2 and J is TRBJ1-4; D might be TRBD1 (5 bases). Germline assignment: CDR1 SNHLY and CDR2 FYNNEI. V gave up 4 bases and J gave up 7 bases, with 13 bases separating them. The CDR3 loop spans 14 amino acids. Here the CDR3 reads CASSVAGAIEKLFF. For the CDR3, the DNA is TGTGCCAGCAGTGTTGCCGGGGCCATTGAAAAACTGTTTTTT. Drawing the rest from reference TRBV2 and TRBJ1-4, the complete variable domain is EPEVTQTPSHQVTQMGQEVILRCVPISNHLYFYWYRQILGQKVEFLVSFYNNEISEKSEIFDDQFSVERPDGSNFTLKIRSTKLEDSAMYFCASSVAGAIEKLFFGSGTQLSVL.

The chain carries TRBV20-1 and TRBJ1-1; no clear D. This CDR3 region has 14 residues. With 3 bases removed from V and 0 bases from J, the gap between germline ends came to 11 bases. Germline-derived CDR1 and CDR2 are DFQATT and SNEGSKA (reference sequence). CDR3 residues: CSARGILLNTEAFF. Here the CDR3 DNA reads TGCAGTGCTAGGGGGATACTATTGAACACTGAAGCTTTCTTT.

Written as DNA, the CDR3 is TGCAGTGCTACGAAATCAGGGTCAACTGAAGCTTTCTTT. Residues: CSATKSGSTEAFF. V and J are TRBV20-1 and TRBJ1-1; weak D call: TRBD1 (5 bases). Trimming cost V 4 bases and J 5 bases, with 14 bases left between them. This CDR3 has 13 amino acids. Germline V gene sequence: CDR1 DFQATT, CDR2 SNEGSKA (reference sequence).

This clonotype has a handful of counts. V gene TRBV30 combines with J gene TRBJ2-7; D might be TRBD1 (6 bases). With 4 bases removed from V and 0 bases from J, the gap between germline ends came to 13 bases. Per germline, CDR1 GTSNPN and CDR2 SVGIG (reference sequence). The CDR3 totals 14 residues. Here the CDR3 DNA reads TGTGCCTGGAAGGACAGCCGAAGCTCCTACGAGCAGTACTTC. Amino acids: CAWKDSRSSYEQYF.

As for this clonotype: Its ends do not fully match the called genes, so a read error is possible. V gene TRBV27 combines with J gene TRBJ2-1, with D maybe TRBD2 (5 bases). The germline gives CDR1 MNHEY, CDR2 SMNVEV (reference sequence). This CDR3 has 16 amino acids. The CDR3 DNA is TGTGCCAGCAGTTTATCGGGCTCTAGCTCCTACGATGAGCAGTTCTTC. This encodes CASSLSGSSSYDEQFF.

This chain links TRBV20-1 with TRBJ1-1, with TRBD1 matching over 9 bases. The CDR3 runs 12 residues. CDR1 is DFQATT, CDR2 SNEGSKA, per germline (reference sequence). V was pared by 5 bases and J by 5 bases, with 3 bases of the junction left unmatched. As DNA, the CDR3 is TGCAGTGCTGGGGACAGGGTAACTGAAGCTTTCTTT. It specifies CSAGDRVTEAFF.

This clonotype has ten or more counts. The DNA for the CDR3 is TGTGCCAGCAGTGAATCAGGGGTAGGGGCCAACGTCCTGACTTTC. Protein product: CASSESGVGANVLTF. The rearrangement joins TRBV6-1 to TRBJ2-6; possibly TRBD1 for D (6 bases). The V end was cut by 2 bases, the J end by 4 bases, with 9 bases between. CDR1 and CDR2 from the germline V gene are MNHNS and SASEGT. The CDR3 runs to 15 residues.

V gene TRBV27 combines with J gene TRBJ1-1; 8 bases fit TRBD1. Trimming took 5 bases from V and 6 from J; bases not matched to a gene: 8. Germline loops: CDR1 MNHEY, CDR2 SMNVEV (reference sequence). The CDR3 length is 14 residues. CDR3 DNA: TGTGCCAGCAGTACCCAGGGGGCTCGCGCTGAAGCTTTCTTT. It is translated as CASSTQGARAEAFF.

The table lists this clonotype with many counts. J is TRBJ1-2 and V is TRBV18, with TRBD1 as a possible D gene (5 bases). This CDR3 is 14 amino acids long. V dropped 0 bases and J dropped 2 bases, with 7 bases sitting between them. Germline V gene sequence: CDR1 KGHSH, CDR2 LQKENI. CDR3 in amino acids: CASSPPGTNYGYTF. The CDR3 DNA follows: TGTGCCAGCTCACCACCCGGGACGAACTATGGCTACACCTTC.

This chain uses TRBV15 with TRBJ2-2, with 7 bases that match TRBD1. The V gene end was trimmed by 4 bases and the J gene end by 4 bases; junction bases not matched to a gene: 6. The CDR3 runs to 15 residues. Germline CDR1 LNHNV, CDR2 YYDKDF (reference sequence). The CDR3 DNA reads as TGTGCCACCAGCATGGGCAGGGGGACCACCGGGGAGCTGTTTTTT. This gives the protein CATSMGRGTTGELFF.

CDR3 sequence reads: CASSLRGGAVYGYTF. The CDR3, as DNA: TGTGCCAGCAGCTTACGAGGGGGCGCCGTCTATGGCTACACCTTC. The chain is built from TRBV3-1 and TRBJ1-2; 7 bases are shared with TRBD1. Trimming removed 5 bases from V and 4 bases from J; junction bases left unmatched: 10. The CDR3 covers 15 residues. Germline V gives CDR1 LGHDT, CDR2 YNNKEL (reference sequence).

The sample holds many counts of this clonotype. V and J are TRBV7-9 and TRBJ2-3; 13 bases align to TRBD2. The CDR3 sequence is 16 residues long. Germline V gene lookup returns CDR1 SEHNR and CDR2 FQNEAQ (reference sequence). The trim removed 4 bases at V and 8 bases at J, leaving 9 bases unmatched. DNA for the CDR3: TGTGCCAGCAGCTCCCCACTAGCGGGGGGGCTCGGTACGCAGTATTTT. It codes for CASSSPLAGGLGTQYF. Variable domain in full (rest from reference TRBV7-9 and TRBJ2-3): DTGVSQNPRHKITKRGQNVTFRCDPISEHNRLYWYRQTLGQGPEFLTYFQNEAQLEKSRLLSDRFSAERPKGSFSTLEIQRTEQGDSAMYLCASSSPLAGGLGTQYFGPGTRLTVL.

V gene TRBV12-3 or TRBV12-4 combines with J gene TRBJ2-2; D is possibly TRBD2 (6 bases). The CDR3 is 15 amino acids. Trimming took 6 bases from V and 5 from J, leaving 16 bases between them. CDR3 sequence reads: CASSPLGGGTGELFF. The CDR3, as DNA: TGTGCCAGCAGCCCGTTGGGGGGAGGAACCGGGGAGCTGTTTTTT.

This clonotype was observed a single time. This CDR3 is CASSLPTGEAFF. The DNA for the CDR3 is TGCGCCAGCAGTCTCCCAACCGGTGAAGCTTTCTTT. This sequence joins TRBV4-1 and TRBJ1-1; no clear D. The CDR3 is made up of 12 amino acids. In germline, CDR1 is MGHRA, CDR2 YSYEKL. Trimming shortened V by 6 bases and J by 7 bases, and 12 bases separated the two germline ends.